This T cell receptor (beta chain) came from a study of technical replicates of blood from a few donors. Sequenced by immunoSEQ multiplex PCR; TCRdb stores in-frame clones only, minus some. The sample contains tens of thousands of clones, about 97% of which appear only once. This clone showed up just once. This CDR3 is 11 amino acids long. V was trimmed by 2 bases and J by 3 bases, leaving 4 bases between them. Germline V CDR1 and CDR2: SQVTM, ANQGSEA. Input material: T cells isolated from PBMCs. J is TRBJ1-1 and V is TRBV29-1, with D uncertain. This clonotype originated in a human donor in good health. Written as DNA, the CDR3 is TGCAGCGTTGAACTAGACACTGAAGCTTTCTTT. Translation: CSVELDTEAFF.